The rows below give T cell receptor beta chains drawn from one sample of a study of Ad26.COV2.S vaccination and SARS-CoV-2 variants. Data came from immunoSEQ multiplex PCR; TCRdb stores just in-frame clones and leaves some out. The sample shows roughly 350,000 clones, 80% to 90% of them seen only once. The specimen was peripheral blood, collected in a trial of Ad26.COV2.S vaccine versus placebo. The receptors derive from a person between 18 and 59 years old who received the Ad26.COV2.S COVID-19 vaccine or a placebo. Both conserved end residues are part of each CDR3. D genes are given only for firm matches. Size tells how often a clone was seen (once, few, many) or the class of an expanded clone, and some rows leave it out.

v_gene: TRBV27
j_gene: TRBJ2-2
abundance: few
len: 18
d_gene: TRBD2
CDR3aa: CASSPKGLAGFVTGELFF
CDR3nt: TGTGCCAGCAGTCCCAAGGGACTAGCGGGATTCGTCACCGGGGAGCTGTTTTTT

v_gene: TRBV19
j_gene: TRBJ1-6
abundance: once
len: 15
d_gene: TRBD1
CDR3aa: CASSMRDRVSSPLHF
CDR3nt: TGTGCCAGTAGTATGCGGGACAGGGTCTCTTCACCCCTCCACTTT

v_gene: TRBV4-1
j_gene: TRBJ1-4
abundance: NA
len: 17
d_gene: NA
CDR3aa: CASSQVGRGAGNEKLFF
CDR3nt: TGCGCCAGCAGCCAAGTGGGACGGGGTGCGGGCAATGAAAAACTGTTTTTT

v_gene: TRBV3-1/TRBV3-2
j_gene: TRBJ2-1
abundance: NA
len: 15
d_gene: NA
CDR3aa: CASSQTASLYNEQFF
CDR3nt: TGTGCCAGCAGCCAGACAGCCAGTCTATACAATGAGCAGTTCTTC

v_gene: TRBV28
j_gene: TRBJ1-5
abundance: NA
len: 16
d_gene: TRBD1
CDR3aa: CATCPGTGMVGQPQHF
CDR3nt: TGTGCCACCTGTCCCGGGACAGGGATGGTGGGTCAGCCCCAGCATTTT

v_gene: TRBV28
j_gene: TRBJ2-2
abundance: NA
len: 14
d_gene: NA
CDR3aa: CASLGPNDTGELFF
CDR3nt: TGTGCCAGCCTCGGACCGAATGACACCGGGGAGCTGTTTTTT

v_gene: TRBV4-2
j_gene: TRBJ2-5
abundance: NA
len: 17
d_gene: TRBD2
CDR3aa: CASSQDLAGVLWETQYF
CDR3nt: TGTGCCAGCAGCCAAGATCTAGCGGGAGTTCTCTGGGAGACCCAGTACTTC

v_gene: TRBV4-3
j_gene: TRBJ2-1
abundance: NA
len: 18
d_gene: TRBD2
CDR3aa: CASSQDPAESGSHREQFF
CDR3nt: TGCGCCAGCAGCCAAGACCCCGCGGAAAGCGGGAGTCATCGTGAGCAGTTCTTC

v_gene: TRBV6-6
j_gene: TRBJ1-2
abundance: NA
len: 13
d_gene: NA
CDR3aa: CASSYPGGAGYTF
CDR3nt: TGTGCCAGCAGTTACCCGGGAGGGGCTGGCTACACCTTC

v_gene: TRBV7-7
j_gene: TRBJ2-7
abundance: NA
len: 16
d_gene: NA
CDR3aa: CASSHLRDIRIYEQYF
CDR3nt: TGTGCTAGCAGCCACCTCCGGGACATCCGGATCTACGAGCAGTACTTC